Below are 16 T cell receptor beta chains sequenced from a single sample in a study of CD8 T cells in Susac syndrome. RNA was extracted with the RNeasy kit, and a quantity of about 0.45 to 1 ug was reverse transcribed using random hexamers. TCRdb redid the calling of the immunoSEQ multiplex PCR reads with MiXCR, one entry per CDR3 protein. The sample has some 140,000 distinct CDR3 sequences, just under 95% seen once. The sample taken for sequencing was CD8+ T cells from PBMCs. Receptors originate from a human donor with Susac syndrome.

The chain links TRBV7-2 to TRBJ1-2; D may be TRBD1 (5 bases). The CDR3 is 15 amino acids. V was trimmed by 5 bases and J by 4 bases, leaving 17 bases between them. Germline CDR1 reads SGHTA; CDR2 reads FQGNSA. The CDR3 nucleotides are TGTGCCAGCAGCCGTTCCGGGGACCTCTCCTATGGCTACACCTTC. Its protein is CASSRSGDLSYGYTF.

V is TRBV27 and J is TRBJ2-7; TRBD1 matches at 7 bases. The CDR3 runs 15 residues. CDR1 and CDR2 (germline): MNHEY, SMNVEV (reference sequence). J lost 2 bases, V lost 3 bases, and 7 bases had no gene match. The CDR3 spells CASSFSPGTAYEQYF. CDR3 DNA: TGTGCCAGCAGTTTTAGTCCCGGGACAGCCTACGAGCAGTACTTC.

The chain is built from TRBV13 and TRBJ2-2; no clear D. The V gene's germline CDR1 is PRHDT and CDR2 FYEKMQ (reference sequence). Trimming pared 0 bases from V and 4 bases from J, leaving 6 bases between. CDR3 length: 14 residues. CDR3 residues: CASSLGRSTGELFF. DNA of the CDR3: TGTGCCAGCAGCTTAGGGCGATCCACCGGGGAGCTGTTTTTT.

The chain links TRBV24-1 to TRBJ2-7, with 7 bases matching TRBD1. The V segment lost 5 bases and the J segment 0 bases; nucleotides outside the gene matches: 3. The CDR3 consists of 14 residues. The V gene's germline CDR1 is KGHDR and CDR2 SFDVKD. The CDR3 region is CATSAGQDSYEQYF. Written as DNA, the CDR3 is TGTGCCACCAGTGCCGGACAGGACTCCTACGAGCAGTACTTC.

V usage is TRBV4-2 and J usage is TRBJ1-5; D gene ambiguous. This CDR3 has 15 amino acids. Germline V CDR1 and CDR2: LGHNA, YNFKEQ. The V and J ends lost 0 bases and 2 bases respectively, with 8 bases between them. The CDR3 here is CASSQDPPGNQPQHF. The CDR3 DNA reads TGTGCCAGCAGCCAAGACCCACCAGGCAATCAGCCCCAGCATTTT.

CDR3: CASSLVQQGDYEQYF. CDR3 DNA sequence: TGTGCCAGCAGTTTAGTACAGCAAGGAGACTACGAGCAGTACTTC. This chain connects TRBV27 to TRBJ2-7; D is unclear. CDR3 length equals 15 residues. Germline values: CDR1 MNHEY, CDR2 SMNVEV (reference sequence). The V end lost 2 bases, the J end lost 3 bases, and 14 bases lay between the germline ends.

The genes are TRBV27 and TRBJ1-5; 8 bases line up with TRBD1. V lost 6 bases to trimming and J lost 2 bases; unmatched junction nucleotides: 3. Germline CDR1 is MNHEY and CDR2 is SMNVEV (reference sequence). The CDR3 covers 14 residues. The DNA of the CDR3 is TGTGCCAGCAGGGAGACAGGGGGCAATCAGCCCCAGCATTTT. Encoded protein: CASRETGGNQPQHF.

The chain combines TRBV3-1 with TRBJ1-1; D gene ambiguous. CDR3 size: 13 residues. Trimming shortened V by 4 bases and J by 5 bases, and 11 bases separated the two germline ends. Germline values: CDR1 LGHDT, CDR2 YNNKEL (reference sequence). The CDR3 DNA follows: TGTGCCAGCAGCCTACCGGGTTTGACTGAAGCTTTCTTT. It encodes CASSLPGLTEAFF.

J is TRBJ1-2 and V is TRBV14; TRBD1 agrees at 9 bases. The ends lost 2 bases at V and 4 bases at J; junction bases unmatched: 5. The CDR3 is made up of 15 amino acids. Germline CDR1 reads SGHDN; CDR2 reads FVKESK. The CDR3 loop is CASSQWTGATYGYTF. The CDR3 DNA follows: TGTGCCAGCAGCCAATGGACAGGGGCTACCTATGGCTACACCTTC.

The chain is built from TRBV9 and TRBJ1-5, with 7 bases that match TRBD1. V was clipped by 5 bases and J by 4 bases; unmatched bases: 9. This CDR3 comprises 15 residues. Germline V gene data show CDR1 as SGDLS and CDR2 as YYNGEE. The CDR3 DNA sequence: TGTGCCAGCAGTAGGACAGGCGACCTTAATCAGCCCCAGCATTTT. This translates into CASSRTGDLNQPQHF.

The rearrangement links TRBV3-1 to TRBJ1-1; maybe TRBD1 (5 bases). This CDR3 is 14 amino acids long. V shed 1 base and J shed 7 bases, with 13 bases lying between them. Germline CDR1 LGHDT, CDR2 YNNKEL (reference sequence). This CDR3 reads CASSQGHAGFEAFF. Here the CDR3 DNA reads TGTGCCAGCAGCCAAGGCCACGCAGGGTTTGAAGCTTTCTTT.

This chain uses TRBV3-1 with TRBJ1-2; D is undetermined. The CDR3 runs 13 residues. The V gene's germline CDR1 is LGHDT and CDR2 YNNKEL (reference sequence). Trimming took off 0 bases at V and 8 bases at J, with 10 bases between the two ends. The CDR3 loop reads CASSQDPQRGYTF. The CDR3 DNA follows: TGTGCCAGCAGCCAAGACCCTCAACGGGGCTACACCTTC. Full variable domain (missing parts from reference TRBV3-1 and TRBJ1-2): DTAVSQTPKYLVTQMGNDKSIKCEQNLGHDTMYWYKQDSKKFLKIMFSYNNKELIINETVPNRFSPKSPDKAHLNLHINSLELGDSAVYFCASSQDPQRGYTFGSGTRLTVV.

This CDR3 is CATSDGPGNEQFF. The DNA of the CDR3 is TGTGCCACCAGTGACGGCCCGGGGAATGAGCAGTTCTTC. The gene calls are TRBV24-1 and TRBJ2-1; tentative D call: TRBD2 (5 bases). This CDR3 is 13 amino acids long. In germline, CDR1 is KGHDR, CDR2 SFDVKD. V lost 4 bases, J lost 7 bases, and 10 bases lay in between.

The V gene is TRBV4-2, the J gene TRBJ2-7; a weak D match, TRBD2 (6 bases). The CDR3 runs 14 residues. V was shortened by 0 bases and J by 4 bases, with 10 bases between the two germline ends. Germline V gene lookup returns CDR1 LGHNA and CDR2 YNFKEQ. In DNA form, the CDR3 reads TGTGCCAGCAGCCAAGAGCCGGGGGAGTACGAGCAGTACTTC. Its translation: CASSQEPGEYEQYF.

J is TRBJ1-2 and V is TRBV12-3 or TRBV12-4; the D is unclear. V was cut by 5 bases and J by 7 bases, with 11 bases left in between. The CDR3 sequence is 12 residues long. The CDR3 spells CASSLIESGYTF. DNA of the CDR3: TGTGCCAGCAGTCTAATAGAGAGTGGCTACACCTTC.

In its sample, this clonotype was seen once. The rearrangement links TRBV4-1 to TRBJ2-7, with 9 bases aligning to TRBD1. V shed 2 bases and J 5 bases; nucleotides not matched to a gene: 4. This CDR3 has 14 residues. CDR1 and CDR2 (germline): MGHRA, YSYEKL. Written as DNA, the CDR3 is TGCGCCAGCAGCCAAATAACAGGGGGCGACGAGCAGTACTTC. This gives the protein CASSQITGGDEQYF.